The 9 T cell receptor beta chains reported below all come from one sample, sequenced in a study of T cell responses to AZD1222 COVID-19 vaccine. The table came from immunoSEQ multiplex PCR; TCRdb's copy has only in-frame clones and leaves some out. The profile shows some 100,000 clones, around 90% of them singletons. The material sequenced was peripheral blood, taken on day 0 of AZD1222 vaccination. Receptors were obtained from an adult in good health.

This rearrangement joins TRBV28 to TRBJ1-4, with 7 bases lining up with TRBD1. Germline values: CDR1 MDHEN, CDR2 SYDVKM. V lost 8 bases to trimming and J lost 6 bases; unmatched junction nucleotides: 18. The CDR3 is 17 amino acids. The CDR3 bases are TGTGCCAGCCTGCCAACCGGGGGCCAGGGGGTTGATGAAAAACTGTTTTTT. Translating gives CASLPTGGQGVDEKLFF. Filled out from reference TRBV28 and TRBJ1-4, the complete variable domain reads DVKVTQSSRYLVKRTGEKVFLECVQDMDHENMFWYRQDPGLGLRLIYFSYDVKMKEKGDIPEGYSVSREKKERFSLILESASTNQTSMYLCASLPTGGQGVDEKLFFGSGTQLSVL.

This chain connects TRBV7-9 to TRBJ2-1; TRBD1 aligns across 7 bases. The trim removed 5 bases at V and 5 bases at J, leaving 9 bases unmatched. Germline V gives CDR1 SEHNR, CDR2 FQNEAQ (reference sequence). The CDR3 runs 15 residues. For the CDR3, the DNA is TGTGCCAGCAGCGGGCAGACAGGGTCCGACAATGAGCAGTTCTTC. Its protein is CASSGQTGSDNEQFF.

The chain employs TRBV30 and TRBJ2-3, with 7 nucleotides matching TRBD2. V gave up 0 bases and J gave up 3 bases; unmatched junction bases: 3. This CDR3 contains 14 residues. In germline, CDR1 is GTSNPN, CDR2 SVGIG (reference sequence). CDR3 nucleotide sequence: TGTGCCTGGAGTGTGACGGGAGGAACAGATACGCAGTATTTT. Translation: CAWSVTGGTDTQYF. Using reference TRBV30 and TRBJ2-3 for the parts outside the CDR3, the full variable domain is SQTIHQWPATLVQPVGSPLSLECTVEGTSNPNLYWYRQAAGRGLQLLFYSVGIGQISSEVPQNLSASRPQDRQFILSSKKLLLSDSGFYLCAWSVTGGTDTQYFGPGTRLTVL.

The V and J genes are TRBV19 and TRBJ1-2; 7 nucleotides line up with TRBD1. The CDR3 consists of 15 residues. Trimming took 3 bases from V and 8 from J; bases not matched to a gene: 12. Per the germline V gene, CDR1 is LNHDA and CDR2 is SQIVND (reference sequence). The DNA for the CDR3 is TGTGCCAGTAGTATTAGCCCAAGGGACAGAAGGGGCTACACCTTC. It is translated as CASSISPRDRRGYTF.

The gene calls are TRBV9 and TRBJ2-1; D not certain. CDR1 SGDLS and CDR2 YYNGEE come from the germline V gene. The CDR3 sequence is 12 residues long. The V end lost 2 bases, the J end lost 9 bases, and 9 bases lay between the germline ends. In DNA, the CDR3 is TGTGCCAGCAGCGTCGACTTCGGTGAGCAGTTCTTC. Protein sequence: CASSVDFGEQFF.

This chain uses TRBV28 with TRBJ2-6; D may correspond to TRBD1 or TRBD2 (5 bases each). With 6 bases removed from V and 2 bases from J, the gap between germline ends came to 11 bases. Germline-derived CDR1 and CDR2 are MDHEN and SYDVKM. The CDR3 contains 15 residues. CDR3 region: CASSLQGAGANVLTF. Here the CDR3 DNA reads TGTGCCAGCAGCCTCCAGGGAGCTGGGGCCAACGTCCTGACTTTC.

V and J are TRBV13 and TRBJ1-1; D is undetermined. The CDR3 spans 11 residues. Germline lookup yields CDR1 PRHDT and CDR2 FYEKMQ (reference sequence). Trimming left V 2 bases short and J 11 bases short, with 9 bases between. The DNA of the CDR3 is TGTGCCAGCAGCTTACGGCGGAATGCTTTCTTT. It codes for CASSLRRNAFF.

V gene TRBV28 combines with J gene TRBJ2-3; D ambiguous. With 4 bases removed from V and 0 bases from J, the gap between germline ends came to 5 bases. The CDR3 is made up of 13 amino acids. Germline lookup yields CDR1 MDHEN and CDR2 SYDVKM. The CDR3 nucleotides read TGTGCCAGCAGTTCGGACAGCACAGATACGCAGTATTTT. Encoded protein: CASSSDSTDTQYF.

This chain uses TRBV6-5 with TRBJ2-1; 7 nucleotides agree with TRBD2. The V gene's germline CDR1 is MNHEY and CDR2 SVGAGI. V trimming: 3 bases; J trimming: 5 bases; junction bases outside the gene matches: 4. The CDR3 runs to 14 residues. The CDR3 coding sequence is TGTGCCAGCAGTTATGGGAGGGCCCACAATGAGCAGTTCTTC. Translation: CASSYGRAHNEQFF.